This TCR beta chain was sequenced in a study of blood T cells in healthy people across ages. Then a second PCR, running about 6 to 12 cycles, was carried out with a sample-barcoded 5' primer and a J-beta primer mix. TCRdb processed the 5' RACE reads anew with MiXCR; each CDR3 protein has one entry. The data contain roughly 800,000 distinct CDR3 sequences, 58% of them singletons. Extractions gave at least 5.5 micrograms of total RNA per sample. Germline CDR1 and CDR2: MNHNY and SVGAGI (reference sequence). The CDR3 runs 14 residues. The chain employs TRBV6-6 and TRBJ2-7; tentatively, D is TRBD1 or TRBD2 (6 bases each). With the DNA end fitting TRBJ2-5 better, the J assignment may be wrong. The sequence derives from a man in his thirties or forties in good health. The source material was blood. The chain's CDR3 is CASSSASGAETQYF. For the CDR3, the DNA is TGTGCCAGCAGTTCAGCCTCGGGGGCAGAGACCCAGTACTTC.